These 14 T cell receptor beta chains originate from one sample sequenced in a study of Tregs in tolerant kidney transplant recipients. The table came from immunoSEQ multiplex PCR; TCRdb's copy has only in-frame clones and leaves some out. This sample has about 240,000 clones, with approximately 84% found just once. Material for sequencing was CD4+ T cells from blood. All receptors derive from a human donor in good health.

V usage is TRBV4-1 and J usage is TRBJ2-6, with D perhaps assigned TRBD1 or TRBD2 (5 bases each). V was cut by 1 base and J by 0 bases, with 10 bases left in between. Germline V CDR1 and CDR2: MGHRA, YSYEKL. This CDR3 has 17 amino acids. CDR3: CASSQVSGGSGANVLTF. CDR3 nucleotides: TGCGCCAGCAGCCAAGTATCTGGGGGCTCTGGGGCCAACGTCCTGACTTTC.

The CDR3 nucleotides are TGTGCCAGCAGACCTGTTAGTGGAGGACAGATCTCTAACTATGGCTACACCTTC. Its translation: CASRPVSGGQISNYGYTF. The chain combines TRBV2 with TRBJ1-2, with D possibly being TRBD1 (6 bases). The germline V gene encodes CDR1 SNHLY and CDR2 FYNNEI. The V end lost 6 bases, the J end lost 0 bases, and 23 bases lay between the germline ends. This CDR3 has 18 residues.

J is TRBJ1-3 and V is TRBV7-2, with D possibly being TRBD1 (5 bases). This CDR3 has 15 amino acids. Germline values: CDR1 SGHTA, CDR2 FQGNSA. V gave up 2 bases and J gave up 2 bases, with 10 bases separating them. The CDR3 spells CASSLTGRAGNTIYF. The CDR3 bases are TGTGCCAGCAGCTTAACAGGAAGGGCTGGAAACACCATATATTTT.

This chain joins TRBV6-1 and TRBJ1-6; TRBD1 might be the D (5 bases). The CDR3 contains 13 residues. Deletions cut 11 bases from V and 10 bases from J, with 18 bases between. Germline V CDR1 and CDR2: MNHNS, SASEGT. The CDR3 nucleotides read TGTGCCTCGGCGGGCAGGGAAGGGTCACCCCTCCACTTT. Amino acid sequence: CASAGREGSPLHF.

This chain uses TRBV29-1 with TRBJ2-3; D unresolved. The V end lost 8 bases, the J end lost 4 bases, and 10 bases lay between the germline ends. This CDR3 comprises 11 residues. Germline loops: CDR1 SQVTM, CDR2 ANQGSEA. The CDR3 DNA reads as TGCAGCAACCTGATGTCAGATACGCAGTATTTT. Translation gives CSNLMSDTQYF.

Regarding this clone: Other DNA sequences in this sample translate to the same CDR3. The rearrangement links TRBV18 to TRBJ2-7; D is unclear. Trimming took 0 bases from V and 7 from J, leaving 4 bases between them. The CDR3 runs 11 residues. CDR1 is KGHSH, CDR2 LQKENI, per germline. CDR3 DNA sequence: TGTGCCAGCTCACCACCGGGGGAGCAGTACTTC. This translates into CASSPPGEQYF.

As concerns this clone: At one boundary the junction diverges from the germline segment, which might be a read error. At the DNA level, this CDR3 is encoded by other sequences in the same sample as well. The chain carries TRBV6-5 and TRBJ1-5; TRBD1 might be the D (5 bases). This CDR3 has 11 amino acids. In germline, CDR1 is MNHEY, CDR2 SVGAGI. The CDR3 region has the DNA TGTGCCAGTAGTTACCGGGGGGCCCAGCATTTT. Its protein product is CASSYRGAQHF.

DNA for the CDR3: TGTGCCAGCAGCCCAGAAGGAAAACTGTTTTTT. Encoded protein: CASSPEGKLFF. The chain uses TRBV11-2 and TRBJ1-4, with D hard to call. Trimming pared 5 bases from V and 10 bases from J, leaving 8 bases between. CDR3 length equals 11 residues. Germline V gene sequence: CDR1 SGHAT, CDR2 FQNNGV.

The chain has TRBV4-2 and TRBJ1-2; 10 bases match TRBD1. The CDR3 extends over 15 amino acids. J lost 4 bases, V lost 3 bases, and 5 bases had no gene match. The germline gives CDR1 LGHNA, CDR2 YNFKEQ. In DNA form, the CDR3 reads TGTGCCAGCAGCCAGGAGACAGGGGGCTCCTATGGCTACACCTTC. Protein product: CASSQETGGSYGYTF.

The V and J genes are TRBV15 and TRBJ2-1; 7 bases are shared with TRBD2. Germline V gives CDR1 LNHNV, CDR2 YYDKDF (reference sequence). Trimming took 0 bases from V and 9 from J; bases not matched to a gene: 8. The length of the CDR3 is 15 residues. The CDR3 spells CATSRESRGRVEQFF. The CDR3 coding sequence is TGTGCCACCAGCAGAGAGTCGCGGGGGAGGGTTGAGCAGTTCTTC.

V is TRBV5-1 and J is TRBJ2-1, with D maybe TRBD1 (6 bases). V lost 4 bases to trimming and J lost 1 base, with 15 bases between them. The germline gives CDR1 SGHRS, CDR2 YFSETQ. This CDR3 has 16 residues. The CDR3 spells CASSPTRTASYNEQFF. CDR3 sequence (DNA): TGCGCCAGCAGCCCGACCCGGACAGCTTCCTACAATGAGCAGTTCTTC.

The V and J genes are TRBV30 and TRBJ2-3; 8 bases agree with TRBD2. The CDR3 totals 15 residues. Germline lookup yields CDR1 GTSNPN and CDR2 SVGIG (reference sequence). The trim removed 0 bases at V and 1 base at J, leaving 3 bases unmatched. CDR3 coding DNA: TGTGCCTGGAGTGTTAAGACTAGCGGCACAGATACGCAGTATTTT. It yields the protein CAWSVKTSGTDTQYF.

The rearrangement uses TRBV2 and TRBJ1-2, with 7 bases fitting TRBD1. Germline lookup yields CDR1 SNHLY and CDR2 FYNNEI. The length of the CDR3 is 13 residues. V lost 7 bases to trimming and J lost 4 bases; unmatched junction nucleotides: 6. This chain's CDR3 is CASKLGGGYGYTF. The CDR3 region has the DNA TGTGCCAGCAAACTAGGGGGCGGCTATGGCTACACCTTC.

This chain links TRBV18 with TRBJ2-1; D is unresolved. Germline V gene lookup returns CDR1 KGHSH and CDR2 LQKENI. The V gene lost 2 bases and the J gene lost 8 bases, with 25 bases spanning the gap. The CDR3 runs to 18 residues. DNA of the CDR3: TGTGCCAGCTCACCATCTCAGGTTTTAGGAATACAATCGGATGAGCAGTTCTTC. Protein product: CASSPSQVLGIQSDEQFF.